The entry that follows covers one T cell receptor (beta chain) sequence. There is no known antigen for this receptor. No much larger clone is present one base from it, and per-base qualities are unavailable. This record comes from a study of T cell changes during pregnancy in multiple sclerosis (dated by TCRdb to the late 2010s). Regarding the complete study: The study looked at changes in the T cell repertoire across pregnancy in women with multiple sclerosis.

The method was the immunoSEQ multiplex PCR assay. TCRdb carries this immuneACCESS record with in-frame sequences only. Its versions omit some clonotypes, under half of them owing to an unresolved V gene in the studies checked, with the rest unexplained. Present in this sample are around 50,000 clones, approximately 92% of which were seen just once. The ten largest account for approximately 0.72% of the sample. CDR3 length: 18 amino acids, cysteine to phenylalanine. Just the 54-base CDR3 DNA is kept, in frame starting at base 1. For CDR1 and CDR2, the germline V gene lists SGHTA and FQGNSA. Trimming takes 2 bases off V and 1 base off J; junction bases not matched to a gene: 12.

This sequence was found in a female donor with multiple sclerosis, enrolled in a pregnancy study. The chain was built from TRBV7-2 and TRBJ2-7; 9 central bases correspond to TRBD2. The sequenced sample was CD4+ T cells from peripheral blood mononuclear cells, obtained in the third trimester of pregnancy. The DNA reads TGTGCCAGCAGCTTATGGGGCGCCCTAGCGGGAACGTCCTACGAGCAGTACTTC. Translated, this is CASSLWGALAGTSYEQYF.